This TCR beta chain emerged from a study of regulatory T cells in long-lasting Graves disease. Germline loops: CDR1 MGHRA, CDR2 YSYEKL. There are 14 residues in the CDR3. The V and J ends lost 0 bases and 7 bases respectively, with 9 bases between them. According to the study, TCR beta libraries were built with iRepertoire HTBI primers and CDR3-region Arm-PCR. TCRdb reanalysed the multiplex PCR reads using MiXCR and keeps one entry per CDR3 protein. The repertoire holds hundreds of thousands of distinct CDR3 sequences, with roughly 16% as singletons. Documented time point: newly diagnosed GD, antithyroid drugs for less than 3 months. PBMC RNA was the source of the TCR library. Patients met American Thyroid Association criteria for Graves' disease. This clonotype came up a few times. The data were also submitted as part of a second study, on T cells in Graves' hyperthyroidism and ophthalmopathy.

This chain connects TRBV4-1 to TRBJ1-4, with no clear D. This specimen was peripheral blood mononuclear cells (PBMCs), taken at new diagnosis, from a patient treated with antithyroid drugs. This sequence was found in a woman aged 30 to 39 with Graves disease. The CDR3 here is CASSQDNWFEKLFF. CDR3 coding DNA: TGCGCCAGCAGCCAAGACAACTGGTTTGAAAAACTGTTTTTT.